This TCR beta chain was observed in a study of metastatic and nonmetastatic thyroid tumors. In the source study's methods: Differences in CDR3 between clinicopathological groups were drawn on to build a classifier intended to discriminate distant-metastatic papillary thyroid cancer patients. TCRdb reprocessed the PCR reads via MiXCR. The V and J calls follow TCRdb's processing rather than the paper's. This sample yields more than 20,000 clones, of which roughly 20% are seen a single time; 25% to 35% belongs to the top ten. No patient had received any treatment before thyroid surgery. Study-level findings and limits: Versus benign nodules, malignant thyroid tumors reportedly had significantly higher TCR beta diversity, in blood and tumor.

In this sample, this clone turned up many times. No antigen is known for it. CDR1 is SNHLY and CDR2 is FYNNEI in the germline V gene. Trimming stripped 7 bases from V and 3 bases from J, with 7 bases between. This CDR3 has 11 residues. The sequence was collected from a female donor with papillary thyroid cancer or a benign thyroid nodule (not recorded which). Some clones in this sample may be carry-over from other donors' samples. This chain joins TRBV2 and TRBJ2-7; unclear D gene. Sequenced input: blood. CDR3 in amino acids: CASTQFYEQYF. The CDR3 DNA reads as TGTGCCAGCACCCAGTTCTACGAGCAGTACTTC.